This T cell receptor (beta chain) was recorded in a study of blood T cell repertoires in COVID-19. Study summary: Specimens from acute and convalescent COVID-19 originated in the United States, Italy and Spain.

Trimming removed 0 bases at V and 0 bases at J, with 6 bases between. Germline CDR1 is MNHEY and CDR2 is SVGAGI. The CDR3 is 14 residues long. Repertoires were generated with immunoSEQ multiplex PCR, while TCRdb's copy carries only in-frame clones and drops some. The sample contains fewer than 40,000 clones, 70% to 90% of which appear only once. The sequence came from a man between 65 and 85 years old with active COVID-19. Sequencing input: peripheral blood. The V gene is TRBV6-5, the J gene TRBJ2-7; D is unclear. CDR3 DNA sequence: TGTGCCAGCAGTTACTCGAGGCTCTCCTACGAGCAGTACTTC. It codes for CASSYSRLSYEQYF.